The source of this T cell receptor (beta chain) is a study of human T cells and chemical hapten exposure (dated by TCRdb to the early 2020s). For the wider study: For sensitization, 2% DPC in acetone was applied to an approximately 2 cm by approximately 2 cm area of upper inner arm skin. Blood samples were taken from patients before sensitization (week 0) and then at 2, 6 and about 24 weeks after DPC sensitization. Libraries were combined into a pool for sequencing, and differences in TCR yield between samples came mainly from small differences in library volumes within the pool. This study followed changes in the peripheral blood TCR repertoire in vivo during primary and secondary sensitization of alopecia patients to the hapten diphenylcyclopropenone (DPC). Patch testing was performed on the upper back with Finn chambers containing 0.01% DPC, and the patch tests were scored after 6 days according to International Contact Dermatitis Research Group standards. Most of the patients in the cohort were female, and the cohort covered alopecia areata with under or over 50% scalp involvement, alopecia totalis and alopecia universalis. Patients additionally received weekly therapeutic DPC doses to the scalp throughout the approximately 25-week study period. Blood for TCR sequencing was provided by twenty-nine alopecia patients at one to four time points (pre-sensitization, 2, 6 and 24 weeks). General study outcomes and caveats: Significantly more large CDR3 similarity clusters were formed by expanded TCRs than by pre-sensitization or healthy control sets, consistent with antigen-driven responses. After repeated subsampling, changes were observed in the strength of the expansion versus patch-test correlation and in the threshold at which the correlation became significant. DPC sensitization did not change how many TCRs were above 1 in 1000 frequency, and no evidence was found of alterations in global repertoire structure. Because all patients had alopecia, a presumed autoimmune disease, the immune response of the patients might differ from that of healthy individuals. A positive correlation was found between the number of PT1 expanded TCRs and patch test score, with significance reached at thresholds 8, 16 and 32 but not 4.

This clonotype occurred a few times. It has no known antigen specificity. One base away there is no much larger clone; base qualities are not given. The germline V end is reduced by 7 bases and the J end by 7 bases; junction bases left unmatched: 3. Sequences SQVTM (CDR1) and ANQGSEA (CDR2) are obtained from the germline V gene. There are 12 amino acids in the CDR3, from cysteine to phenylalanine inclusive. Of all the DNA, just the CDR3 is kept, 36 bases in frame from base 1. The protocol used for the library was RACE. Sequencing was performed on a NextSeq 500. During library preparation, unique molecular identifiers were attached to individual cDNA molecules so that TCRs could be counted in a quantitative, reproducible way. Both TCR alpha and TCR beta chains were sequenced from each blood RNA sample. The source study handled its data this way. Samples had a median of roughly 87,000 TCRs, with a range from roughly 23,224 to 700,000. The Decombinator software suite was used to annotate the V, J and CDR3 of the TCR reads. Every sample was subsampled to the same number of TCRs (28,000) for the PS versus PT1 abundance plots. Expanded TCRs were defined as absent before sensitization and observed at least eight times at the 2-week time point. The public reads were quality trimmed at Q25 with fastp and then assembled into clones with MiXCR by TCRdb, keeping productive beta chains. One record per CDR3 amino acid sequence lists the most common genes and DNA. In this record, the V and J calls reflect TCRdb's handling and not the investigators' own analysis. The sample table lists fewer than 150,000 distinct CDR3 sequences, 10% to 15% of them with a count of one. The leading ten clones occupy around 1.4% of the sample.

Taken with the paper, the label for time point translates to: patch test 2, 6 weeks after DPC sensitization. Interpreted using the paper, the treatment or condition label stands for: therapeutic diphenylcyclopropenone sensitization with weekly scalp DPC. At every patch-test visit, the blood draw took place before the patch test was put on. Patients were considered eligible if aged 18 to 70, diagnosed with alopecia and deemed suitable for DPC therapy, and patients were excluded if pregnant. Total RNA was extracted from unfractionated whole blood collected in Tempus Blood RNA tubes. This sequence originates from a woman aged 50 to 65 with alopecia areata. Some clones in this sample may be carry-over from other donors' samples. Recombination linked TRBV29-1 to TRBJ2-1, and TRBD1 matches 11 of the central bases. The input for sequencing was whole blood, taken in connection with sensitization to the hapten diphenylcyclopropenone (DPC). This receptor has the CDR3 CSGGQGANEQFF. The nucleotide sequence reads as follows: TGCAGCGGAGGACAGGGGGCGAATGAGCAGTTCTTC.